This TCR beta chain emerged from a study of blood T cell repertoires in COVID-19. Across the study: Samples representing acute and convalescent COVID-19 were sourced from the United States, Italy and Spain. The cDNA or gDNA used as material had been derived from T cells, B-cell-depleted T cells, or PBMCs.

The protocol was immunoSEQ multiplex PCR, while the TCRdb copy is restricted to in-frame clones and leaves out a portion. The sample lists about 120,000 clones, approximately 87% occurring once. V shed 5 bases and J shed 0 bases, with 17 bases lying between them. Germline V gene data show CDR1 as LNHDA and CDR2 as SQIVND (reference sequence). This CDR3 region has 17 residues. In this sample, this clone turned up many times. The V gene is TRBV19, the J gene TRBJ1-5; D perhaps matches TRBD1 (6 bases). The receptor was isolated from a man aged 70-80 years who had recovered from COVID-19. The sample consisted of peripheral blood. The CDR3 here is CASSVRDTPYSNQPQHF. CDR3 sequence (DNA): TGTGCCAGTAGTGTCCGGGACACCCCTTATAGCAATCAGCCCCAGCATTTT.